This TCR beta chain was identified during a study of CD4+ T cells in melanoma. Germline values: CDR1 LNHNV, CDR2 YYDKDF (reference sequence). V lost 2 bases, J lost 3 bases, and 7 bases stayed unmatched. CDR3 length equals 16 residues. Sequenced by immunoSEQ multiplex PCR; TCRdb stores in-frame clones only, minus some. The sample has about 140,000 clones; around 90% are singletons. The TCR sequence derives from a human donor with melanoma. This chain joins TRBV15 and TRBJ2-3; the match to TRBD2 covers 8 bases. As DNA, the CDR3 is TGTGCCACCAGCAGACCCCCCAGCGGGGGAACAGATACGCAGTATTTT. Encoded protein: CATSRPPSGGTDTQYF.